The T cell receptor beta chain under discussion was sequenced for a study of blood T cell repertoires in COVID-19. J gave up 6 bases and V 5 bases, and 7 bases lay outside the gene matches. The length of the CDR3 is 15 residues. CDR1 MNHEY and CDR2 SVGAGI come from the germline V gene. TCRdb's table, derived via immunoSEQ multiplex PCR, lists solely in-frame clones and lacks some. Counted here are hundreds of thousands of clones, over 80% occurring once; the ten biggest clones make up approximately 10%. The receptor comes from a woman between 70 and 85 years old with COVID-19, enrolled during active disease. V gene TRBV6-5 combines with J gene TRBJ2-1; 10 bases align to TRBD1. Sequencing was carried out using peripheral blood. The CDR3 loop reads CASSIPRTGGNEQFF. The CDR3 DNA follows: TGTGCCAGCAGTATCCCCCGGACAGGGGGCAATGAGCAGTTCTTC.